The TCR beta chain under discussion was sequenced for a study of blood T cell repertoires in COVID-19. J lost 6 bases, V lost 4 bases, and 16 bases had no gene match. Germline V gives CDR1 SGHNT, CDR2 YYREEE (reference sequence). The CDR3 totals 17 residues. Assay used: immunoSEQ multiplex PCR; TCRdb lists only in-frame clones, some missing. The repertoire holds 240,000 or so clones, over 65% seen once, with around 3.2% in the top ten. The origin of this receptor is a woman aged 80 or over with acute or convalescent COVID-19. What was sequenced was peripheral blood. V usage is TRBV5-4 and J usage is TRBJ2-1; 7 bases match TRBD2. The CDR3 loop reads CASSPNPAGTIRNEQFF. As DNA, the CDR3 is TGTGCCAGCAGCCCAAATCCGGCAGGGACTATTCGCAATGAGCAGTTCTTC.